A selection of T cell receptor beta chains follows, all from one sample in a study of T cells in Graves' hyperthyroidism and ophthalmopathy. TCRdb passed the multiplex PCR reads through MiXCR, listing each CDR3 protein once. The table records over 700,000 distinct CDR3 sequences, roughly 40% of them present only once. The sequenced material came from blood. The source of these receptors is a man between 18 and 29 years old with Graves' hyperthyroidism. Both conserved end residues are part of each CDR3. D genes are given only for firm matches. Clone sizes are given selectively: once, few, many, or a class where the clone is expanded.

>TRBV9|.|.|TRBJ2-7
CASSPDQHYEQYF
TGTGCCAGCAGCCCGGACCAACACTACGAGCAGTACTTC
>TRBV19|.|.|TRBJ1-4
CASSLLRTNEKLFF
TGTGCCAGTAGTTTACTCCGAACTAATGAAAAACTGTTTTTT
>TRBV13|TRBD1|few|TRBJ2-7
CASSFTGAPYEQYF
TGTGCCAGCAGCTTTACAGGGGCCCCCTACGAGCAGTACTTC
>TRBV25-1|TRBD1|.|TRBJ1-1
CASKRTGANGEAFF
TGTGCCAGCAAGCGGACAGGGGCGAACGGTGAAGCTTTCTTT
>TRBV29-1|.|.|TRBJ2-7
CSVAQTGYEQYF
TGCAGCGTAGCTCAGACAGGATACGAGCAGTACTTC
>TRBV7-2|.|few|TRBJ2-7
CASSLAPIGRYEQYF
TGTGCCAGCAGCTTAGCGCCTATTGGGCGCTACGAGCAGTACTTC
>TRBV19|.|few|TRBJ2-5
CASSIGVLGETQYF
TGTGCCAGTAGTATAGGAGTGCTGGGGGAGACCCAGTACTTC
>TRBV12-3/TRBV12-4|.|.|TRBJ2-5
CASRGQGFWETQYF
TGTGCCAGCAGGGGACAAGGGTTCTGGGAGACCCAGTACTTC
>TRBV10-3|.|once|TRBJ1-3
CAIRRGEDTFGNTIYF
TGTGCCATCCGGAGGGGGGAGGACACGTTCGGAAACACCATATATTTT
>TRBV12-3/TRBV12-4|.|.|TRBJ1-1
CASSFPTQKDTEAFF
TGTGCCAGCAGTTTTCCAACCCAAAAGGACACTGAAGCTTTCTTT
>TRBV5-5|TRBD1|few|TRBJ2-7
CASSYDRAAYEQYF
TGTGCCAGCAGCTACGACAGGGCAGCCTACGAGCAGTACTTC
>TRBV29-1|.|many|TRBJ2-6
CSVVTPGRSIHSGANVLTF
TGCAGCGTTGTAACCCCTGGACGGTCGATACACTCTGGGGCCAACGTCCTGACTTTC
>TRBV19|.|.|TRBJ1-2
CASSIGQGWDF
TGTGCCAGTAGTATAGGGCAGGGGTGGGACTTC
>TRBV19|.|.|TRBJ2-2
CASIEGNTGELFF
TGTGCCAGTATTGAAGGGAACACCGGGGAGCTGTTTTTT
>TRBV7-6|.|.|TRBJ2-5
CASSQDRGKYF
TGTGCCAGCAGCCAAGATAGAGGGAAGTACTTC
>TRBV20-1|TRBD1|.|TRBJ2-2
CSAREFGVGGSGELFF
TGCAGTGCTAGAGAGTTTGGGGTAGGGGGCAGCGGGGAGCTGTTTTTT
>TRBV10-3|.|.|TRBJ1-5
CAISAQPQHF
TGTGCCATCAGTGCGCAGCCCCAGCATTTT
>TRBV10-3|.|.|TRBJ2-5
CAIRGRQEETQYF
TGTGCCATCAGGGGGAGACAGGAAGAGACCCAGTACTTC
>TRBV5-1|TRBD2|many|TRBJ2-7
CASSPLADPTKQYF
TGCGCCAGCAGCCCGCTAGCGGACCCTACGAAGCAGTACTTC
>TRBV7-3|.|few|TRBJ2-5
CASSPSTSILETQYF
TGTGCCAGCAGCCCCTCGACTAGTATTTTAGAGACCCAGTACTTC
>TRBV11-2|.|.|TRBJ1-1
CASSLDQSWNTEAFF
TGTGCCAGCAGCTTAGATCAGAGTTGGAACACTGAAGCTTTCTTT
>TRBV2|.|many|TRBJ2-5
CASSDGLGADEETQYF
TGTGCCAGCAGTGATGGATTGGGGGCGGATGAAGAGACCCAGTACTTC
>TRBV2|.|many|TRBJ2-5
CASSDRGWTQYF
TGTGCCAGCAGTGATAGGGGCTGGACCCAGTACTTC
>TRBV7-6|.|many|TRBJ1-1
CASSPVGTEAFF
TGTGCCAGCAGCCCCGTTGGGACTGAAGCTTTCTTT
>TRBV6-1|.|.|TRBJ1-4
CASGQTGTNEKLFF
TGTGCCAGCGGTCAGACTGGAACTAATGAAAAACTGTTTTTT
>TRBV9|.|many|TRBJ1-6
CASSDSYGPLHF
TGTGCCAGCAGCGACTCCTACGGACCCCTCCACTTT
>TRBV12-3/TRBV12-4|TRBD1|few|TRBJ1-2
CASTLLGQGGYGYTF
TGTGCCAGCACCCTCCTGGGGCAGGGGGGCTATGGCTACACCTTC
>TRBV10-3|.|.|TRBJ2-7
CAMGTAASEQYF
TGTGCCATGGGGACGGCGGCATCCGAGCAGTACTTC
>TRBV25-1|.|many|TRBJ2-6
CASSASRLVSGANVLTF
TGTGCCAGCAGTGCTTCCCGACTCGTCTCTGGGGCCAACGTCCTGACTTTC
>TRBV12-3/TRBV12-4|.|.|TRBJ1-4
CASSLRPQLGGKLFF
TGTGCCAGCAGTTTAAGGCCACAGTTGGGTGGAAAACTGTTTTTT
>TRBV29-1|.|few|TRBJ1-1
CSALGGKNTEAFF
TGCAGCGCCTTGGGAGGAAAGAACACTGAAGCTTTCTTT
>TRBV19|TRBD1|many|TRBJ1-2
CASAGQGAYGYTF
TGTGCCAGCGCGGGACAGGGAGCCTATGGCTACACCTTC
>TRBV7-6|TRBD2|.|TRBJ2-6
CASRLAGGASGANVLTF
TGTGCCAGCAGGCTTGCGGGGGGCGCGTCTGGGGCCAACGTCCTGACTTTC
>TRBV10-2|.|many|TRBJ2-5
CATLGRGPLERQETQYF
TGCGCCACCCTGGGCAGGGGACCGCTGGAACGACAAGAGACCCAGTACTTC
>TRBV18|.|many|TRBJ2-7
CASSPKTSSYEQYF
TGTGCCAGCTCACCGAAAACTAGCAGCTACGAGCAGTACTTC
>TRBV24-1|TRBD1|many|TRBJ2-7
CATSETDRPGQYF
TGTGCCACCAGTGAAACGGACAGGCCGGGGCAGTACTTC
>TRBV7-9|.|.|TRBJ2-4
CASSLLGFGRQDIQYF
TGTGCCAGCAGCTTATTGGGCTTCGGGCGCCAAGACATTCAGTACTTC
>TRBV7-3|TRBD1|.|TRBJ1-6
CASSPRDSGVHF
TGTGCCAGCAGCCCCCGGGACAGCGGCGTCCACTTT
>TRBV25-1|.|few|TRBJ2-6
CASSSPISGANVLTF
TGTGCCAGCAGTTCCCCGATATCTGGGGCCAACGTCCTGACTTTC
>TRBV5-4|TRBD1|.|TRBJ1-4
CASSLALTGINEKLFF
TGTGCCAGCAGCTTGGCCCTGACAGGGATTAACGAAAAACTGTTTTTT
>TRBV15|.|many|TRBJ1-4
CATSRDRAGGKLFF
TGTGCCACCAGCAGAGATAGGGCCGGGGGAAAACTGTTTTTT